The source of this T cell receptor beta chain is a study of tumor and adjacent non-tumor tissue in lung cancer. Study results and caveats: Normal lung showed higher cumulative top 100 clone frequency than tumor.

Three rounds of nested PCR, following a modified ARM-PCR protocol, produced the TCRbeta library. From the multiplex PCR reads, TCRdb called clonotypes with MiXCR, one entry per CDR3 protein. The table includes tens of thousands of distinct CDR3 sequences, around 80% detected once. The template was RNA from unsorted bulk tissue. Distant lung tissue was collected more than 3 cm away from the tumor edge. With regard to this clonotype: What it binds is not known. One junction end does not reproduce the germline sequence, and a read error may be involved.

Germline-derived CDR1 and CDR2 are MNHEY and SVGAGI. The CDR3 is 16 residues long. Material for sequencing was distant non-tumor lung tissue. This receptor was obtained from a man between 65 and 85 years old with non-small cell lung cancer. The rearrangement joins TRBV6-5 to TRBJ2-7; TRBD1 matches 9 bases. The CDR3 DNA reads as TGTGCCAGCAGGTACTCATTTACAGGGGGCAGTTACGAGCAGTACTTC. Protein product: CASRYSFTGGSYEQYF.